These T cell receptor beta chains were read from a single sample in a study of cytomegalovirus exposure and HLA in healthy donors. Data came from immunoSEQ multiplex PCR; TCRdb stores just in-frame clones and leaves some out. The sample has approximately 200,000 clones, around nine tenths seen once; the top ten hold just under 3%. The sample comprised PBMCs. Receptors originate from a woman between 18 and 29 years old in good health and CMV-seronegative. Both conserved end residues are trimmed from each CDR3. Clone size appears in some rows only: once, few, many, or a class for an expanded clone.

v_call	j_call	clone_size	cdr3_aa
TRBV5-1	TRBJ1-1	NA	ASSLPTPGTEAF
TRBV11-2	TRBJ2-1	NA	ASSLDGGSAYNEQF
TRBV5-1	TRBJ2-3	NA	ASSLGLAVSTDTQY
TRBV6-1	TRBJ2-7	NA	ASNFDGSSYEQY
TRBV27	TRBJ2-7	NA	ASSSLNNEQY
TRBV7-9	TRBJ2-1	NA	ASSPPSGPSYNEQF
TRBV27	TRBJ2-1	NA	ASSYGTSGRNEQF
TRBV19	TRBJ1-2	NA	ASSPGRDRDGGYT
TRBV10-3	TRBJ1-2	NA	AISEWADQYGYT
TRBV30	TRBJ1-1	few	AWSVLDRPNTEAF
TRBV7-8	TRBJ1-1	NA	ASSPNTGNTEAF
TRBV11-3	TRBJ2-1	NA	ASSLYFPAGLNEQF
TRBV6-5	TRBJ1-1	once	ASSPETAPNTEAF
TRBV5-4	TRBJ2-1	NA	ASSLRGNYNEQF
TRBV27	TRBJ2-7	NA	ASSWGGGVYEQY
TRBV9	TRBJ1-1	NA	ASSGAGTGNTEAF
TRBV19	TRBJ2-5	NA	ASMLAGVGETQY
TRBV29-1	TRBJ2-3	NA	SGQDLDTQY
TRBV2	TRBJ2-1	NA	ASSLAGGIYNEQF
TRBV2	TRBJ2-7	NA	ASRGLAGAGQY
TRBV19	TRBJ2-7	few	ASSAQGLSYEQY
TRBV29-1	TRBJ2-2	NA	SVEGAGGELF
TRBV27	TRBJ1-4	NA	ASSLPGREKLF
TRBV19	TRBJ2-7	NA	ASSTRPGTAYEQY
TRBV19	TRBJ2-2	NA	ASSQGTANTGELF
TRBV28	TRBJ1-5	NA	ASRLSGVGNQPQH
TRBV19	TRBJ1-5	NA	ASSMLGFGNQPQH
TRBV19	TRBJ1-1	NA	ASSDSMNTEAF
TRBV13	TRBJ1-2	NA	ASSLALGTPYGYT
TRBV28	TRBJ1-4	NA	ASRTQIGVLNEKLF
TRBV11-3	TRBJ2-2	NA	ASSLDTGLLNTGELF
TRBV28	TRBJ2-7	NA	ASTRLTGGYEQY
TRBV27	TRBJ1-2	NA	ASSTRGNRNGYT
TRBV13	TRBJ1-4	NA	ASSLRADSPEKLF
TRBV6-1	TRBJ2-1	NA	ASSPLGDEQF
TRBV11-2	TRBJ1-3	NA	ASSFGGRNTIY